This T cell receptor beta chain came from a study of T cell clonality in common variable immunodeficiency (dated by TCRdb to between 2014 and 2017). Diagnosis of CVID followed standard criteria, namely serum IgG, IgA and/or IgM below the normal range together with specific antibody deficiency. There were around 45 subjects in the CVID group (approximately 15 female and around 29 male), ranging in age from about 8 to 65 years, with a mean age of about 40. Most of the CVID patients and most of the healthy controls were of Caucasian heritage. All CVID subjects had received replacement immunoglobulin therapy for at least one year at the time of study participation. At the time of blood collection, no CVID subject was ill or was being treated with immunomodulatory or immunosuppressive medication. Heparinized peripheral whole blood samples of roughly 5 to 9 ml were obtained from each donor. TCRbeta CDR3 repertoires were sequenced from genomic DNA of adults with common variable immune deficiency (CVID) and healthy adult controls. To isolate peripheral blood mononuclear cells, diluted blood was subjected to density centrifugation over Hypaque 1077 or Ficoll-Paque. Genomic DNA was extracted from unsorted mononuclear cells by Qiagen column purification or by a centrifugation-based method.

The investigation overall reported the following: Correlations of repertoire features with clinical complications were constrained by heterogeneity among patients within the CVID cohort. Compared with healthy controls, CVID subjects showed increased TCRbeta clonality (t-test p = 0.018), a feature most characteristic of about a third of subjects. CVID subjects shared fewer TCRbeta clones with each other than healthy controls did (p < 0.0001). It was noted by the authors that sequencing of the repertoires of T cell subpopulations would be needed to clarify the cause of the increased clonality in CVID. Even though DNA input was the same, control samples had an average of about 90,000 unique sequences each, compared with approximately 30,000 in CVID samples. CVID TCRbeta sequences were reported to have fewer deletions and N-nucleotide insertions and to lack highly modified clones with 13 or more V deletions.

Equivalent amounts of genomic DNA from CVID and control samples were used as sequencing input. For every sample, a 60 bp segment covering the rearranged TCRbeta CDR3 region was amplified and then sequenced. The immunoSEQ assay, a bias-corrected multiplex PCR combined with high-throughput sequencing, was used for TCRbeta amplification. As for how the authors treated the data: Every unique nucleotide sequence counted as a clone and was annotated with V, D and J genes, copy number and frequency. Sequences were labeled productive if in frame, and non-productive if out of frame or containing stop codons. Clonality was calculated from Shannon's entropy as previously described. Mean CDR3 Kyte-Doolittle hydropathy was derived from the predicted amino acid sequences of productive clones. The R hclust function was used to hierarchically cluster scaled V gene usage with Manhattan distance and complete linkage. Sharing of clones by CDR3 amino acid sequence was evaluated through resampling of 12 repertoires per group over 100 rounds. The repertoires were searched for 70 published EBV-specific TCRbeta sequences and roughly 250 published CMV-specific TCRbeta sequences. Analysis left out a couple of CVID samples that produced under 10,000 sequences, so 35 to 50 CVID repertoires remained. In TCRdb, the immuneACCESS table is reduced to in-frame sequences with V and J assigned. These tables do not hold every clone; where another copy was compared, an unresolved V gene accounts for under half, and the others remain unexplained. The DNA was the basis for D and trimming; V, J and clone size are from that table. Here the sample lists over 13,000 clones, none seen once only. The top ten constitute under 10% of the sample.

The germline V gene encodes CDR1 SEHNR and CDR2 FQNEAQ (reference sequence). Including cysteine and phenylalanine, the CDR3 has 13 amino acids. The DNA shown is the part of the CDR3 that was read: 30 bases, in frame from base 1. V is pared back by 5 bases and J by 0 bases, with 7 bases lying between the germline termini. This clone occurred a few times. Its antigen has not been determined. The CDR3 goes on 3 residues after the read ends, and that part is filled in from the germline J gene. Sequencing was done on a sample of peripheral blood mononuclear cells. The V and J segments used are TRBV7-9 and TRBJ1-1; the D gene cannot be resolved reliably. The TCR comes from a human donor with common variable immunodeficiency. The CDR3 loop reads CASSLDMNTEAFF. The DNA read from the CDR3 is TGTGCCAGCAGCCTTGACATGAACACTGAA.